What follows is one T cell receptor (beta chain) and its context. Its antigen is not known. The CDR3 has 14 amino acids. V lost 6 bases and J lost 4, with 13 bases in between. The sample belongs to a study of cytomegalovirus exposure and HLA in healthy donors. Findings and limits, study-wide: Analysis was carried out at a later point, and it linked a missense DCLRE1C variant to TCR beta V- and J-gene trimming. When presence/absence was analysed, sequencing depth was taken to be roughly uniform across donors.

PCR primers comprised 60 Vbeta and 13 Jbeta primers. Some clones are missing from TCRdb's copy, which holds only in-frame ones; the method was immunoSEQ multiplex PCR. The sample contains fewer than 200,000 clones, around 79% of which appear only once. Sequencing input: PBMCs. This sequence was found in a woman in her thirties or forties in good health and CMV-seronegative. The chain links TRBV23-1 to TRBJ2-1, with a weak D call TRBD1 (5 bases). TRBV23-1 is filed as an ORF, its function uncertain. CDR3 protein: CASRPAGPYNEQFF. In nucleotides, the CDR3 is TGCGCCAGCAGGCCGGCAGGGCCTTACAATGAGCAGTTCTTC.